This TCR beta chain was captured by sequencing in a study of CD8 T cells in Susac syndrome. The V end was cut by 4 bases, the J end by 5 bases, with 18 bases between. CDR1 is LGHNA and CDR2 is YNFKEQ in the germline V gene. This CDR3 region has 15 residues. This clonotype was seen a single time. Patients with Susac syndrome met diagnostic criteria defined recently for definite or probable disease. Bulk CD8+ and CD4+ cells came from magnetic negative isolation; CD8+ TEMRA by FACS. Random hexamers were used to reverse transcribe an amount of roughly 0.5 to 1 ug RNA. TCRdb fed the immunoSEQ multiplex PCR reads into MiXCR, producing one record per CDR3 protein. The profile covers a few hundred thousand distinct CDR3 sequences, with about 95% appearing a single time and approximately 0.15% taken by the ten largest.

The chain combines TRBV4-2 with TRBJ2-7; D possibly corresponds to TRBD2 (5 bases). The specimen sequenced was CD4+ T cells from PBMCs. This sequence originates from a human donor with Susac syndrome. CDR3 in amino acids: CASSRIATEADEQYF. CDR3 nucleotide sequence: TGTGCCAGCAGCCGGATAGCGACGGAGGCAGACGAGCAGTACTTC.